The 22 T cell receptor beta chains below were found in one sample sequenced in a study of T cells after yellow fever vaccination. One entry per CDR3 protein, called by TCRdb with MiXCR from the 5' RACE reads. The sample shows some 350,000 distinct CDR3 sequences, about 4% of them seen only once. The source was PBMCs, collected 5 days after the yellow fever booster vaccination. The source of these receptors is a man younger than 35 who received the YFV17D yellow fever vaccine.

The rearrangement joins TRBV7-3 to TRBJ2-5, with 9 bases that match TRBD2. The CDR3 extends over 16 amino acids. Germline values: CDR1 SGHTA, CDR2 FQGTGA. V lost 5 bases, J lost 2 bases, and 9 bases stayed unmatched. This CDR3 is CASSPGVSGGQETQYF. In nucleotides, the CDR3 is TGTGCCAGCAGCCCTGGGGTTAGCGGGGGTCAAGAGACCCAGTACTTC.

There are many counts of this clonotype. The chain recombines TRBV7-9 with TRBJ1-1; TRBD1 matches at 9 bases. The CDR3 spans 14 residues. Germline V gene lookup returns CDR1 SEHNR and CDR2 FQNEAQ (reference sequence). The V and J ends lost 6 bases and 7 bases, in that order; junction bases with no gene match: 9. This chain's CDR3 is CASRAGTGRGEAFF. The CDR3 DNA reads TGTGCCAGCAGGGCGGGGACAGGGAGAGGTGAAGCTTTCTTT.

At least ten counts were recorded for this clonotype. The V call is TRBV7-9, the J call TRBJ1-6; 7 bases line up with TRBD1. Trimming removed 2 bases from V and 7 bases from J; junction bases left unmatched: 5. Per germline, CDR1 SEHNR and CDR2 FQNEAQ (reference sequence). There are 15 residues in the CDR3. The CDR3: CASSLPGQANSPLHF. Written as DNA, the CDR3 is TGTGCCAGCAGCTTACCCGGACAGGCAAATTCACCCCTCCACTTT.

This clonotype was seen a few times. The chain couples TRBV5-1 to TRBJ2-5, with 16 bases matching TRBD2. The V and J ends lost 3 bases and 4 bases, in that order; junction bases with no gene match: 15. CDR3 length: 20 residues. Germline assignment: CDR1 SGHRS and CDR2 YFSETQ. As DNA, the CDR3 is TGCGCCAGCAGCTCTTACCCTCCGGGACTAGCGGGGGGGCCGGGAGAGACCCAGTACTTC. This translates into CASSSYPPGLAGGPGETQYF.

This clonotype was detected many times. The rearrangement uses TRBV6-5 and TRBJ2-5, with TRBD2 matching 8 bases. Germline CDR1 MNHEY, CDR2 SVGAGI. This CDR3 contains 15 residues. V lost 6 bases and J lost 5; bases outside the gene matches: 11. Here the CDR3 DNA reads TGTGCCAGCAGGAAAGGACTAGCCGATCTGGAGACCCAGTACTTC. Protein sequence: CASRKGLADLETQYF.

With respect to this clonotype: A much larger clone lies a single base off, so this may be a read error. The chain is built from TRBV5-1 and TRBJ2-6, with D perhaps given as TRBD1 or TRBD2 (5 bases each). The germline gives CDR1 SGHRS, CDR2 YFSETQ. V lost 4 bases and J 4 bases, leaving 21 bases between the germline ends. The CDR3 spans 18 residues. The CDR3, as DNA: TGCGCCAGCAGCCCCCGGGGCAGCGCGATGTTCGGGGCCAACGTCCTGACTTTC. This encodes CASSPRGSAMFGANVLTF. The full variable domain, in which reference TRBV5-1 and TRBJ2-6 provide the parts outside the CDR3, is KAGVTQTPRYLIKTRGQQVTLSCSPISGHRSVSWYQQTPGQGLQFLFEYFSETQRNKGNFPGRFSGRQFSNSRSEMNVSTLELGDSALYLCASSPRGSAMFGANVLTFGAGSRLTVL.

This chain joins TRBV12-3 or TRBV12-4 and TRBJ1-5; unclear D gene. The CDR3 has 15 amino acids. V was shortened by 6 bases and J by 4 bases, with 16 bases between the two germline ends. CDR3 DNA sequence: TGTGCCAGCAGACCCGAGGGAGAATCTAATCAGCCCCAGCATTTT. Its protein product is CASRPEGESNQPQHF.

This clonotype was counted a few times. The chain combines TRBV27 with TRBJ2-7, with D possibly matching TRBD1 (5 bases). Deletions cut 2 bases from V and 5 bases from J, with 10 bases between. Germline V gene lookup returns CDR1 MNHEY and CDR2 SMNVEV (reference sequence). CDR3 size: 13 residues. CDR3 sequence: CASSLPRVHEQYV. The DNA for the CDR3 is TGTGCCAGCAGTTTACCCAGGGTCCACGAGCAGTACGTC.

The chain couples TRBV7-2 to TRBJ1-1; D gene unclear. The CDR3 totals 13 residues. V lost 4 bases, J lost 3 bases, and 9 bases lay in between. Germline-derived CDR1 and CDR2 are SGHTA and FQGNSA. CDR3 residues: CASSSRADTEAFF. The CDR3 DNA is TGTGCCAGCAGCTCCCGGGCGGACACTGAAGCTTTCTTT.

This clonotype has a count of ten or more. This chain links TRBV20-1 with TRBJ1-5, with a weak D call TRBD1 (5 bases). The CDR3 runs 12 residues. Germline assignment: CDR1 DFQATT and CDR2 SNEGSKA (reference sequence). V lost 3 bases and J lost 5, with 8 bases in between. This CDR3 is CSASAGYQPQHF. The CDR3 coding sequence is TGCAGTGCTAGTGCAGGGTATCAGCCCCAGCATTTT.

The chain carries TRBV20-1 and TRBJ1-5; no reliable D call. The germline V gene encodes CDR1 DFQATT and CDR2 SNEGSKA (reference sequence). The CDR3 spans 15 residues. Between the trimmed V and J ends, which lost 3 bases and 3 bases, there was a span of 15 bases. This CDR3 is CSASTSEVPNQPQHF. The CDR3 DNA follows: TGCAGTGCTAGCACATCGGAGGTACCCAATCAGCCCCAGCATTTT.

The chain links TRBV10-3 to TRBJ2-3; 7 bases are a match to TRBD2. CDR3 size: 13 residues. Germline assignment: CDR1 ENHRY and CDR2 SYGVKD. Trimming cost V 10 bases and J 5 bases; bases outside gene matches: 9. The CDR3 coding sequence is TGTGCCACACGGGCGGGGGAGGAAGATACGCAGTATTTT. As protein: CATRAGEEDTQYF.

The chain links TRBV28 to TRBJ2-7; TRBD2 aligns across 16 bases. The CDR3 runs to 21 residues. Germline CDR1 and CDR2: MDHEN and SYDVKM. Trimming removed 0 bases from V and 1 base from J; junction bases left unmatched: 12. The CDR3 sequence is CASSLWGHLGLAGGYSYEQYF. The CDR3 coding sequence is TGTGCCAGCAGTTTATGGGGACATTTGGGACTAGCGGGGGGGTATTCCTACGAGCAGTACTTC.

This clonotype turned up a few times. This chain joins TRBV2 and TRBJ1-2, with TRBD1 matching 10 bases. The trim removed 11 bases at V and 8 bases at J, leaving 11 bases unmatched. The CDR3 runs to 13 residues. The germline V gene has CDR1 SNHLY and CDR2 FYNNEI. Written as DNA, the CDR3 is TGTGCCCGGACCGGGACAGGGGAACGCGGCTACACCTTC. This encodes CARTGTGERGYTF.

This clonotype showed up many times. This sequence joins TRBV5-4 and TRBJ1-2; D uncertain. V was shortened by 4 bases and J by 3 bases, with 10 bases between the two germline ends. The CDR3 has 13 residues. Germline V gene sequence: CDR1 SGHNT, CDR2 YYREEE (reference sequence). Here the CDR3 reads CASSIGRHYGYTF. CDR3 nucleotides: TGTGCCAGCAGCATCGGACGGCACTATGGCTACACCTTC.

The chain is built from TRBV18 and TRBJ2-2; D possibly matches TRBD1 or TRBD2 (5 bases each). The CDR3 is 16 amino acids. V was trimmed by 2 bases and J by 8 bases, leaving 18 bases between them. The V gene's germline CDR1 is KGHSH and CDR2 LQKENI. The DNA of the CDR3 is TGTGCCAGCTCACCAAACCGGGACCCGGGTGCTGGGGAGCTGTTTTTT. Amino acid sequence: CASSPNRDPGAGELFF.

The chain carries TRBV5-1 and TRBJ1-1, with D possibly being TRBD1 (5 bases). The CDR3 is made up of 14 amino acids. The ends were cut back, 4 bases at V and 1 base at J, with 11 bases in the middle. Germline CDR1 SGHRS, CDR2 YFSETQ. The CDR3 nucleotides read TGCGCCAGCAGCGCCGAGGGGTGGAACACTGAAGCTTTCTTT. Its translation: CASSAEGWNTEAFF.

The rearrangement joins TRBV7-3 to TRBJ2-5, with 7 bases lining up with TRBD1. J gave up 9 bases and V 5 bases, and 9 bases lay outside the gene matches. The germline CDR1 and CDR2 sequences are SGHTA and FQGTGA. This CDR3 has 13 residues. The CDR3 here is CASSPTGESSQYF. For the CDR3, the DNA is TGTGCCAGCAGCCCAACAGGGGAATCATCCCAGTACTTC.

This chain connects TRBV9 to TRBJ2-5, with D unclear. The V end lost 0 bases, the J end lost 5 bases, and 5 bases lay between the germline ends. This CDR3 comprises 12 residues. Germline V gives CDR1 SGDLS, CDR2 YYNGEE. CDR3 sequence (DNA): TGTGCCAGCAGCGTAGGGGATGAGACCCAGTACTTC. Encoded protein: CASSVGDETQYF.

This clonotype has a count of ten or more. This chain connects TRBV7-9 to TRBJ2-5; 8 nucleotides align to TRBD1. Germline CDR1 reads SEHNR; CDR2 reads FQNEAQ (reference sequence). This CDR3 is 15 amino acids long. J lost 2 bases, V lost 5 bases, and 7 bases had no gene match. The CDR3 is CASSVRGTGQETQYF. The CDR3 nucleotides are TGTGCCAGCAGCGTAAGGGGGACAGGTCAAGAGACCCAGTACTTC.

At least ten counts were recorded for this clonotype. The DNA of the CDR3 is TGTGCCAGCAGTGGCGGACAGGGGAGTAACTATGGCTACACCTTC. Protein product: CASSGGQGSNYGYTF. The chain has TRBV6-4 and TRBJ1-2, with TRBD1 matching over 9 bases. CDR1 MRHNA and CDR2 SNTAGT come from the germline V gene. V lost 4 bases, J lost 1 base, and 4 bases stayed unmatched. The CDR3 sequence is 15 residues long.

This clonotype has a count of ten or more. The chain recombines TRBV12-3 or TRBV12-4 with TRBJ2-3; D is unresolved. V shed 8 bases and J shed 6 bases, with 12 bases lying between them. The CDR3 consists of 12 residues. CDR3 in amino acids: CASSPYSDTQYF. The CDR3 bases are TGTGCCAGCTCACCATACTCGGATACGCAGTATTTT.